The 22 T cell receptor beta chains below were found in one sample sequenced in a study of blood T cells in healthy people across ages. Alongside a J-beta primer mix, a sample-barcoded 5' primer served in a second PCR lasting roughly 6 to 11 cycles. TCRdb reprocessed the 5' RACE reads with MiXCR, giving one entry per CDR3 protein. The top ten hold about 42% of the sample, which has 750,000 to 950,000 distinct CDR3 sequences, approximately 53% seen once. The sequencing sample was made of blood. The source of these receptors is a man older than 75 in good health.

The chain couples TRBV6-2 or TRBV6-3 to TRBJ2-4; 7 positions match TRBD2. The closer fit of TRBJ2-5 to the DNA end suggests the J call may be wrong. Germline V gene data show CDR1 as MNHEY and CDR2 as SVGEGT. This CDR3 spans 14 amino acids. The CDR3 nucleotides read TGTGCCAGCAGTCCCGGACTAGTGGTACAGACCCAGTACTTC. Amino acids: CASSPGLVVQTQYF.

This clonotype showed up just a few times. The chain uses TRBV13 and TRBJ2-5, with TRBD1 as a possible D gene (5 bases). CDR1 is PRHDT, CDR2 FYEKMQ, per germline (reference sequence). This CDR3 has 16 residues. Trimming cost V 0 bases and J 1 base, with 12 bases left between them. As DNA, the CDR3 is TGTGCCAGCAGCTTAGGGGGCCAGACAGTCCAAGAGACCCAGTACTTC. Protein sequence: CASSLGGQTVQETQYF.

V gene TRBV14 combines with J gene TRBJ2-7; 7 bases agree with TRBD1. This CDR3 has 15 amino acids. The germline CDR1 and CDR2 sequences are SGHDN and FVKESK. Trimming cost V 5 bases and J 2 bases; bases outside gene matches: 9. CDR3 nucleotides: TGTGCCAGCAGCGCGTGGGGGACAGTACCCTACGAGCAGTACTTC. Translation: CASSAWGTVPYEQYF.

The rearrangement links TRBV29-1 to TRBJ1-1, with D hard to call. Germline values: CDR1 SQVTM, CDR2 ANQGSEA. Trimming stripped 2 bases from V and 0 bases from J, with 7 bases between. The CDR3 is made up of 13 amino acids. The CDR3 DNA reads TGCAGCGTTGAAAACCGAATGAACACTGAAGCTTTCTTT. Translation: CSVENRMNTEAFF.

This clonotype was seen more than once but under ten times. The chain couples TRBV7-2 to TRBJ1-2; weak D call: TRBD1 (5 bases). Germline CDR1 SGHTA, CDR2 FQGNSA. Trimming pared 5 bases from V and 8 bases from J, leaving 9 bases between. The CDR3 is made up of 11 amino acids. The CDR3 sequence: CASSGRVGYTF. CDR3 bases: TGTGCCAGCAGCGGCAGGGTAGGCTACACCTTC.

This clonotype was detected a few times. The chain has TRBV12-3 or TRBV12-4 and TRBJ2-7, with 11 nucleotides matching TRBD2. V was pared by 5 bases and J by 3 bases, with 6 bases of the junction left unmatched. The length of the CDR3 is 15 residues. CDR3 sequence: CASSRTSGSIYEQYF. The CDR3 DNA reads TGTGCCAGCAGTCGTACTAGCGGGAGTATCTACGAGCAGTACTTC.

The chain employs TRBV12-3 or TRBV12-4 and TRBJ2-3; a possible D gene is TRBD2 (6 bases). V was trimmed by 3 bases and J by 14 bases, leaving 24 bases between them. This CDR3 comprises 15 residues. Here the CDR3 reads CASSFGGQEGRYTYF. CDR3 nucleotide sequence: TGTGCCAGCAGTTTCGGTGGGCAGGAGGGGAGATACACGTATTTT.

This sequence joins TRBV5-1 and TRBJ1-5, with TRBD1 as a possible D gene (6 bases). V was shortened by 0 bases and J by 6 bases, with 13 bases between the two germline ends. This CDR3 has 15 residues. Per germline, CDR1 SGHRS and CDR2 YFSETQ. CDR3 amino acids: CASSLGQDPAQPQHF. In nucleotides, the CDR3 is TGCGCCAGCAGCTTGGGACAGGATCCAGCTCAGCCCCAGCATTTT.

The CDR3 coding sequence is TGTGCCAGCAGCCTATCGACAGGGTTGGGGTCAGTGTTGGATCAGCCCCAGCATTTT. Translation gives CASSLSTGLGSVLDQPQHF. The J gene is TRBJ1-5, the V gene TRBV28; the match to TRBD1 covers 7 bases. Germline values: CDR1 MDHEN, CDR2 SYDVKM. The J segment lost 5 bases and the V segment lost 6 bases, leaving 22 bases of the junction unmatched. This CDR3 region has 19 residues.

The table lists this clonotype with a count of one. The chain has TRBV7-3 and TRBJ2-1; 10 nucleotides agree with TRBD1. The trim removed 4 bases at V and 6 bases at J, leaving 6 bases unmatched. There are 15 residues in the CDR3. Germline assignment: CDR1 SGHTA and CDR2 FQGTGA. CDR3 residues: CASSSDRGEVNEQFF. CDR3 DNA sequence: TGTGCCAGCAGCTCGGACAGGGGGGAGGTCAATGAGCAGTTCTTC.

The CDR3 reads CASSLELAGTGGDTQYF. DNA for the CDR3: TGCGCCAGCAGCTTGGAGCTAGCGGGGACTGGAGGTGATACGCAGTATTTT. The V gene is TRBV5-1, the J gene TRBJ2-3; 9 bases are a match to TRBD2. Per germline, CDR1 SGHRS and CDR2 YFSETQ. The CDR3 covers 17 residues. After removal of 0 bases from V and 6 bases from J, the junction contained 11 bases not matched to a gene.

V and J are TRBV15 and TRBJ1-2; TRBD1 aligns across 7 bases. After removal of 3 bases from V and 0 bases from J, the junction contained 7 bases not matched to a gene. Germline CDR1 LNHNV, CDR2 YYDKDF (reference sequence). The length of the CDR3 is 16 residues. The CDR3 sequence is CATSSTTGVPNYGYTF. The CDR3, as DNA: TGTGCCACCAGCAGTACCACAGGGGTCCCTAACTATGGCTACACCTTC. Filled out from reference TRBV15 and TRBJ1-2, the complete variable domain reads DAMVIQNPRYQVTQFGKPVTLSCSQTLNHNVMYWYQQKSSQAPKLLFHYYDKDFNNEADTPDNFQSRRPNTSFCFLDIRSPGLGDTAMYLCATSSTTGVPNYGYTFGSGTRLTVV.

This rearrangement joins TRBV6-2 or TRBV6-3 to TRBJ2-3; D gene ambiguous. Deletions cut 0 bases from V and 14 bases from J, with 30 bases between. The V gene's germline CDR1 is MNHEY and CDR2 SVGEGT. The CDR3 spans 18 residues. The CDR3 is CASSYSPIEPGRHRYAYF. For the CDR3, the DNA is TGTGCCAGCAGTTACTCGCCCATCGAACCCGGGCGTCACAGATACGCGTATTTT.

There are a few counts of this clonotype. The J gene is TRBJ2-7, the V gene TRBV5-1; no clear D gene. Per germline, CDR1 SGHRS and CDR2 YFSETQ. This CDR3 is built from 15 residues. V gave up 5 bases and J gave up 2 bases, with 17 bases separating them. CDR3 DNA: TGCGCCAGCAGAACGTACGACGGAACAGCCTACGAGCAGTACTTC. Translated: CASRTYDGTAYEQYF.

J is TRBJ2-1 and V is TRBV7-2; D is possibly TRBD2 (6 bases). Germline lookup yields CDR1 SGHTA and CDR2 FQGNSA. The CDR3 sequence is 15 residues long. Trimming cost V 5 bases and J 7 bases, with 18 bases left between them. CDR3 sequence reads: CASSIRETIGNEQFF. The CDR3 nucleotides are TGTGCCAGCAGCATCCGGGAGACGATAGGGAATGAGCAGTTCTTC.

The V and J genes are TRBV6-2 or TRBV6-3 and TRBJ2-7; 7 nucleotides agree with TRBD1. CDR1 is MNHEY and CDR2 is SVGEGT in the germline V gene. V dropped 6 bases and J dropped 3; count of bases not matched to a gene: 11. The CDR3 length is 15 residues. The CDR3 coding sequence is TGTGCCAGCAGCCTCGACAGGGTCTTAGACTACGAGCAGTACTTC. Amino acid sequence: CASSLDRVLDYEQYF.

This clonotype was detected only a few times. The chain recombines TRBV6-5 with TRBJ2-1; 10 bases match TRBD2. This CDR3 comprises 15 residues. Germline-derived CDR1 and CDR2 are MNHEY and SVGAGI. J was trimmed by 2 bases and V by 5 bases; bases with no gene match: 3. The CDR3 region has the DNA TGTGCCAGCAGTCCTAGCGGGGGACCCTACAATGAGCAGTTCTTC. Translated, it gives CASSPSGGPYNEQFF.

This sequence joins TRBV3-1 and TRBJ2-7; 10 bases map to TRBD1. V gave up 1 base and J gave up 6 bases; unmatched junction bases: 12. The CDR3 has 17 amino acids. The germline CDR1 and CDR2 sequences are LGHDT and YNNKEL (reference sequence). CDR3 bases: TGTGCCAGCAGCCAAGGGCAACCGACAGGGGGCTGGACCGAGCAGTACTTC. As protein: CASSQGQPTGGWTEQYF.

Regarding this clonotype: The germline gene is not matched at one end of the junction; a read error may be the cause. V and J are TRBV12-3 or TRBV12-4 and TRBJ2-6; D is ambiguous. The CDR3 is made up of 13 amino acids. The CDR3 spells CASVISGTNVLTF. DNA of the CDR3: TGTGCCAGCGTAATCTCTGGGACCAACGTCCTGACTTTC.

The rearrangement uses TRBV6-1 and TRBJ1-4; D possibly corresponds to TRBD1 (6 bases). The CDR3 is 18 amino acids. The V gene lost 6 bases and the J gene lost 4 bases, with 24 bases spanning the gap. Germline lookup yields CDR1 MNHNS and CDR2 SASEGT. The CDR3 here is CASSTTRGTVTYNEKLFF. In DNA form, the CDR3 reads TGTGCCAGCAGCACCACTAGGGGGACGGTGACTTATAATGAAAAACTGTTTTTT.

The CDR3 loop is CSVDDRNYEQYF. The CDR3 nucleotides read TGCAGCGTCGACGACAGAAACTACGAGCAGTACTTC. The chain employs TRBV29-1 and TRBJ2-5; TRBD1 is a possible D gene (5 bases). The J call is doubtful: the DNA matches TRBJ2-7 better. Germline values: CDR1 SQVTM, CDR2 ANQGSEA. The CDR3 is made up of 12 amino acids.

The CDR3 sequence is CASSHEMTAEAFF. The CDR3 DNA follows: TGTGCCAGCAGCCACGAGATGACTGCTGAAGCTTTCTTT. This chain connects TRBV6-5 to TRBJ1-1; D call uncertain. The CDR3 is 13 amino acids. In germline, CDR1 is MNHEY, CDR2 SVGAGI. V shed 6 bases and J shed 6 bases, with 14 bases lying between them.